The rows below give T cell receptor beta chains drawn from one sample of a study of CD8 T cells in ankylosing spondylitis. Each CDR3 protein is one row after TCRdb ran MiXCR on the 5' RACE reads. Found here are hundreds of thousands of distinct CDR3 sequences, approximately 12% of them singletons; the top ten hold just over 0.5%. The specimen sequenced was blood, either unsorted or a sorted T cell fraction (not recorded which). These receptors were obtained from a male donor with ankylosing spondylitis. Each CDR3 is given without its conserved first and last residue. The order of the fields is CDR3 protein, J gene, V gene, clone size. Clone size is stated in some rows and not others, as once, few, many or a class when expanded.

CDR3: ATSEYRQGSGNTGELF
J: TRBJ2-2
V: TRBV24-1
size: .

CDR3: ASSLPGSSYGYT
J: TRBJ1-2
V: TRBV7-2
size: .

CDR3: ASSAGAADTQY
J: TRBJ2-3
V: TRBV5-1
size: few

CDR3: ASSLLSGGPYEQY
J: TRBJ2-7
V: TRBV4-3
size: few

CDR3: ASSFRVGEDSPLH
J: TRBJ1-6
V: TRBV7-2
size: few

CDR3: ASSLYRAPSSGANVLT
J: TRBJ2-6
V: TRBV5-1
size: .

CDR3: ASSLIGGSISEQY
J: TRBJ2-7
V: TRBV12-3/TRBV12-4
size: few

CDR3: ATSDWASGNTIY
J: TRBJ1-3
V: TRBV24-1
size: .

CDR3: ASSLRRQATNEKLF
J: TRBJ1-4
V: TRBV7-2
size: .

CDR3: ASSRDPRTDTQY
J: TRBJ2-3
V: TRBV7-2
size: .

CDR3: ASSHEDEQF
J: TRBJ2-1
V: TRBV7-9
size: .

CDR3: ASSQGDRGIYEQY
J: TRBJ2-7
V: TRBV4-2
size: few

CDR3: ASSEYARFGAT
J: TRBJ1-2
V: TRBV6-1
size: few

CDR3: ASRGPRESSYNEQF
J: TRBJ2-1
V: TRBV2
size: .

CDR3: ASSLGGNGYT
J: TRBJ1-2
V: TRBV7-9
size: many

CDR3: ASSPQARGRGYT
J: TRBJ1-2
V: TRBV7-2
size: .

CDR3: ASSLGRGLTDTQY
J: TRBJ2-3
V: TRBV7-9
size: few

CDR3: ASSQDFAQGNEQF
J: TRBJ2-1
V: TRBV4-1
size: .

CDR3: ASSSGRNNSPLH
J: TRBJ1-6
V: TRBV7-2
size: few

CDR3: ASSLLGVSYNEQF
J: TRBJ2-1
V: TRBV5-1
size: many

CDR3: ASSLGLLNEQY
J: TRBJ2-7
V: TRBV18
size: .

CDR3: SAKQGAAEKLF
J: TRBJ1-4
V: TRBV20-1
size: few

CDR3: ASSAKGGSPLH
J: TRBJ1-6
V: TRBV27
size: many

CDR3: ASSQEWANGDTGELF
J: TRBJ2-2
V: TRBV4-3
size: few

CDR3: ASSSRDSDSDTQY
J: TRBJ2-3
V: TRBV7-8
size: few

CDR3: ASTSLRTGVNEQF
J: TRBJ2-1
V: TRBV6-5
size: .

CDR3: ASSRGAWSGSYNEQF
J: TRBJ2-1
V: TRBV6-2/TRBV6-3
size: .

CDR3: ASMGIPGRETQY
J: TRBJ2-5
V: TRBV12-3/TRBV12-4
size: .

CDR3: ASSLDSRSPLH
J: TRBJ1-6
V: TRBV5-1
size: .

CDR3: ASSLGWARNYEQY
J: TRBJ2-7
V: TRBV7-9
size: .

CDR3: ASSLGVPMYEQY
J: TRBJ2-7
V: TRBV7-2
size: .

CDR3: ASSWTSGNYNEQF
J: TRBJ2-1
V: TRBV12-3/TRBV12-4
size: .

CDR3: ASSILGSYEQF
J: TRBJ2-1
V: TRBV19
size: .

CDR3: SADRFNTEAF
J: TRBJ1-1
V: TRBV29-1
size: few

CDR3: ASSLQGREYNEQF
J: TRBJ2-1
V: TRBV5-6
size: many

CDR3: AISESVRGAYEQY
J: TRBJ2-7
V: TRBV10-3
size: many

CDR3: SVAGRLSGNTIY
J: TRBJ1-3
V: TRBV29-1
size: few